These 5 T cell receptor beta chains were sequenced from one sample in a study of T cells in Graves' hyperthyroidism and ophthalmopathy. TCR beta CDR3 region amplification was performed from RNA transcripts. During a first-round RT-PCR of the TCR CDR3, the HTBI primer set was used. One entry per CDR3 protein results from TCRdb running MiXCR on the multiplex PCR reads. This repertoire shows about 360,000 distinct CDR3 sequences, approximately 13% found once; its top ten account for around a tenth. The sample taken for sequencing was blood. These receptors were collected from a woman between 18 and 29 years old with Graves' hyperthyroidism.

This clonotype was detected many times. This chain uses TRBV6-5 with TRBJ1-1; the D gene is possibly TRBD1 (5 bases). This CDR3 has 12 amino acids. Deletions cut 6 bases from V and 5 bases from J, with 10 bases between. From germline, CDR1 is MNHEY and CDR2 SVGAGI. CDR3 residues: CASSYGGTEAFF. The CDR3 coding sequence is TGTGCCAGCAGCTATGGGGGGACTGAAGCTTTCTTT.

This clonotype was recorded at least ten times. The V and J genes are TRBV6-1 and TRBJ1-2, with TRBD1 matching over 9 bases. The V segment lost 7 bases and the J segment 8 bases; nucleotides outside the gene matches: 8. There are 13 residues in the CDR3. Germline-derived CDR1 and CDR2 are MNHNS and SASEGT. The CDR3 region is CASTKGQGDGYTF. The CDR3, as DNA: TGTGCCAGCACTAAGGGACAGGGAGACGGCTACACCTTC.

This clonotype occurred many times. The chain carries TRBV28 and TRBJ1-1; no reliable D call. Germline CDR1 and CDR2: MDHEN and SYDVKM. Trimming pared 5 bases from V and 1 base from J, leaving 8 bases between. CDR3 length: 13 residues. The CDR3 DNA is TGTGCCAGCAGTCTCGACACGAACACTGAAGCTTTCTTT. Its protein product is CASSLDTNTEAFF. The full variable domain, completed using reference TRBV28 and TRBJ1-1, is DVKVTQSSRYLVKRTGEKVFLECVQDMDHENMFWYRQDPGLGLRLIYFSYDVKMKEKGDIPEGYSVSREKKERFSLILESASTNQTSMYLCASSLDTNTEAFFGQGTRLTVV.

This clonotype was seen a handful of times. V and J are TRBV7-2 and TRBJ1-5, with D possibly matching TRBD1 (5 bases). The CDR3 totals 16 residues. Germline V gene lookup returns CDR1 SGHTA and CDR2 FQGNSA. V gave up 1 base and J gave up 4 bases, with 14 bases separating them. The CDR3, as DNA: TGTGCCAGCAGCTTAGTGAGTAGTCAGGGAAATCAGCCCCAGCATTTT. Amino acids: CASSLVSSQGNQPQHF.

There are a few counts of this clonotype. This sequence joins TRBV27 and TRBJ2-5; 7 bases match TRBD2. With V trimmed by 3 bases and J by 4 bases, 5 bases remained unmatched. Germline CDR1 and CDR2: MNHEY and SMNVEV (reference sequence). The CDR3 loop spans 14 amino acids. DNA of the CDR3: TGTGCCAGCAGTTTCGCTAGCGGAGGAGAGACCCAGTACTTC. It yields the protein CASSFASGGETQYF.